These 5 T cell receptor beta chains share one sample of origin, sequenced in a study of blood T cell repertoires in COVID-19. TCRdb's table, derived via immunoSEQ multiplex PCR, lists solely in-frame clones and lacks some. The data hold 100,000 or so clones, with approximately 91% observed a single time. The specimen sequenced was peripheral blood. These receptors were collected from a middle-aged man with acute or convalescent COVID-19.

The chain has TRBV2 and TRBJ2-7; D is possibly TRBD1 (6 bases). The CDR3 totals 15 residues. V was trimmed by 2 bases and J by 2 bases, leaving 13 bases between them. The germline V gene encodes CDR1 SNHLY and CDR2 FYNNEI. CDR3 amino acids: CASSELGAATYEQYF. The CDR3 nucleotides read TGTGCCAGCAGTGAATTGGGGGCAGCAACCTACGAGCAGTACTTC.

This rearrangement joins TRBV3-1 (or the pseudogene TRBV3-2) to TRBJ2-7, with TRBD1 matching over 7 bases. Unmatched junction bases numbered 9, after V lost 4 bases and J lost 3 bases. CDR1 and CDR2 from the germline V gene are LGHDT and YNNKEL (reference sequence). This CDR3 contains 15 residues. CDR3 loop: CASSPWPQGIYEQYF. CDR3 in DNA: TGTGCCAGCAGCCCCTGGCCACAGGGGATCTACGAGCAGTACTTC.

The DNA of the CDR3 is TGTGCCAGCAGTCGAACAGTGAACACTGAAGCTTTCTTT. Protein product: CASSRTVNTEAFF. The chain uses TRBV25-1 and TRBJ1-1; unclear D gene. The germline CDR1 and CDR2 sequences are MGHDK and SYGVNS. The V gene lost 5 bases and the J gene lost 0 bases, with 7 bases spanning the gap. CDR3 size: 13 residues.

This rearrangement joins TRBV28 to TRBJ1-5; TRBD1 might be the D (6 bases). In germline, CDR1 is MDHEN, CDR2 SYDVKM. The CDR3 extends over 15 amino acids. V lost 5 bases and J 3 bases, leaving 14 bases between the germline ends. In DNA form, the CDR3 reads TGTGCCAGCAGTCAAACGGACAGCAACAATCAGCCCCAGCATTTT. This gives the protein CASSQTDSNNQPQHF.

V and J are TRBV11-2 and TRBJ1-2; TRBD1 matches at 7 bases. V trimming: 5 bases; J trimming: 2 bases; junction bases outside the gene matches: 11. This CDR3 contains 16 residues. Germline CDR1 is SGHAT and CDR2 is FQNNGV. The CDR3 bases are TGTGCCAGCAGCCCAATACACTCGGGACAGAACTATGGCTACACCTTC. Protein: CASSPIHSGQNYGYTF. The whole variable domain, remainder taken from reference TRBV11-2 and TRBJ1-2, is EAGVAQSPRYKIIEKRQSVAFWCNPISGHATLYWYQQILGQGPKLLIQFQNNGVVDDSQLPKDRFSAERLKGVDSTLKIQPAKLEDSAVYLCASSPIHSGQNYGYTFGSGTRLTVV.